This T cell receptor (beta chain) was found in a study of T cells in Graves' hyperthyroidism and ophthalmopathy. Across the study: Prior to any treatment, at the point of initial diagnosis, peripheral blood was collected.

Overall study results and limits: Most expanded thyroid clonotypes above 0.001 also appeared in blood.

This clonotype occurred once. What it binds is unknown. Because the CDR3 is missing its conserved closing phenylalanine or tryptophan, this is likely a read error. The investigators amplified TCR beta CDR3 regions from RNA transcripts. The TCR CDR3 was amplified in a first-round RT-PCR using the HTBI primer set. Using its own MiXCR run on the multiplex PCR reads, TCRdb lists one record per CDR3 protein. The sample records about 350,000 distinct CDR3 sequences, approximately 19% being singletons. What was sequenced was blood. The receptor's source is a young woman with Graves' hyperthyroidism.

CDR3 sequence reads: CASSLAGGFSSYEQYY. The CDR3 bases are TGCGCCAGCAGCTTGGCCGGAGGGTTTTCCTCCTACGAGCAGTACTAC. V usage is TRBV5-1 and J usage is TRBJ2-7; perhaps TRBD2 as D (6 bases). CDR1 is SGHRS, CDR2 YFSETQ, per germline. The CDR3 is made up of 16 amino acids. The V and J ends lost 0 bases and 0 bases respectively, with 13 bases between them.